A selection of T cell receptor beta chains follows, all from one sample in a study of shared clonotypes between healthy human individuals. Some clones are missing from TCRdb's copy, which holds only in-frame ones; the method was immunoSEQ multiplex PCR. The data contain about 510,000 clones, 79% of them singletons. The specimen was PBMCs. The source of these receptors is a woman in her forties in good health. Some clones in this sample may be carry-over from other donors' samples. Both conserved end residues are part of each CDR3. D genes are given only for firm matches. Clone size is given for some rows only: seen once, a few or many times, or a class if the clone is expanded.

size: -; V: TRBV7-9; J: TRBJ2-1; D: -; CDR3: CASSLWGGNEQFF; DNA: TGTGCCAGCAGCTTATGGGGTGGCAATGAGCAGTTCTTC
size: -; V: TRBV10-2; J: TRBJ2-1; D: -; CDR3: CASSDTGSGYNEQFF; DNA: TGCGCCAGCAGTGATACAGGGTCCGGCTACAATGAGCAGTTCTTC
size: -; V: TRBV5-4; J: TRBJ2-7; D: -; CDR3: CASSLVGSGREQYF; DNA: TGTGCCAGCAGCTTGGTGGGCTCAGGTCGTGAGCAGTACTTC
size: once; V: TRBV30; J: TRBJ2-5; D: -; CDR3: CAWTRQLQETQYF; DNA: TGTGCCTGGACCCGACAGCTACAAGAGACCCAGTACTTC
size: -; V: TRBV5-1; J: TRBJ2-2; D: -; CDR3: CASSLETSDTGELFF; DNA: TGCGCCAGCAGCTTGGAGACTTCGGACACCGGGGAGCTGTTTTTT
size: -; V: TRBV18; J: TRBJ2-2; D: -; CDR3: CASSALATHTGELFF; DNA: TGTGCCAGCTCAGCCCTAGCTACACACACCGGGGAGCTGTTTTTT
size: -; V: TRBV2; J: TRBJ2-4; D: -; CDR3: CASGWRVAKNIQYF; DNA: TGTGCCAGCGGATGGCGTGTGGCCAAAAACATTCAGTACTTC
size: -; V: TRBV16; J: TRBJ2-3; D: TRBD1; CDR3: CASSQSRQGAGTDTQYF; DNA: TGTGCCAGCAGCCAATCGAGGCAGGGGGCCGGCACAGATACGCAGTATTTT
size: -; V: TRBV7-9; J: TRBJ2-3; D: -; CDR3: CASSFNVREQGRGSDTQYF; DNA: TGTGCCAGCAGCTTTAACGTCCGGGAGCAGGGCCGTGGGTCAGATACGCAGTATTTT
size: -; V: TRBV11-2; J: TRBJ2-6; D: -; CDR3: CASSLEGSSGANVLTF; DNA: TGTGCCAGCAGCTTAGAGGGGAGCTCTGGGGCCAACGTCCTGACTTTC
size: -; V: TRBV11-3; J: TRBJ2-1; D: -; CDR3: CASSLGPNEQFF; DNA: TGTGCCAGCAGTCTCGGACCGAATGAGCAGTTCTTC
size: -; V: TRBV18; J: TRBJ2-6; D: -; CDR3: CASSQQVDSGANVLTF; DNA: TGTGCCAGCTCACAACAGGTCGACTCTGGGGCCAACGTCCTGACTTTC
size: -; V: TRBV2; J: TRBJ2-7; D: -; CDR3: CASSEGTQPRVYEQYF; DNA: TGTGCCAGCAGTGAAGGCACCCAGCCTAGGGTCTACGAGCAGTACTTC
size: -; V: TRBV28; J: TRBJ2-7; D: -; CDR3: CASSLEQPSPYEQYF; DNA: TGTGCCAGCAGTTTAGAACAGCCCTCTCCCTACGAGCAGTACTTC
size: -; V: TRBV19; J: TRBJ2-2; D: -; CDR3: CASSIDLSYPRTGELFF; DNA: TGTGCCAGTAGTATAGATCTATCCTATCCAAGGACCGGGGAGCTGTTTTTT
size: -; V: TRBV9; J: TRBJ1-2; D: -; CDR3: CASSLLGGDYGYTF; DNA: TGTGCCAGCAGCCTCTTGGGGGGGGACTATGGCTACACCTTC
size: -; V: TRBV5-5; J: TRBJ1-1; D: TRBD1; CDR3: CASSLSGTGFTEAFF; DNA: TGTGCCAGCAGCTTGTCCGGGACAGGGTTCACTGAAGCTTTCTTT
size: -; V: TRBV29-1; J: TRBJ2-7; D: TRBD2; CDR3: CSVGLGGPLEQYF; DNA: TGCAGCGTCGGACTAGGAGGGCCTCTCGAGCAGTACTTC
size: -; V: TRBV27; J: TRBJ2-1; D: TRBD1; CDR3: CASILRQGQGYYNEQFF; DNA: TGTGCCAGCATTCTACGCCAAGGACAGGGTTATTACAATGAGCAGTTCTTC
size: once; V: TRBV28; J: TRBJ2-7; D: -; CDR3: CASRSRVGEQYF; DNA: TGTGCCAGCAGATCTAGGGTGGGCGAGCAGTACTTC
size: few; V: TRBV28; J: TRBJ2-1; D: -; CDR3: CASSFSGISYNEQFF; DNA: TGTGCCAGCAGTTTCTCAGGGATCTCCTACAATGAGCAGTTCTTC
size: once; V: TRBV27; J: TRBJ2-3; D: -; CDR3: CASSPSDHTDTQYF; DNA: TGTGCCAGCAGTCCTAGCGACCACACAGATACGCAGTATTTT
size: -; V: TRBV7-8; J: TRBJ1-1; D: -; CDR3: CASSLTMRRRTVNTEAFF; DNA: TGTGCCAGCAGCTTAACGATGAGACGGCGTACTGTGAACACTGAAGCTTTCTTT
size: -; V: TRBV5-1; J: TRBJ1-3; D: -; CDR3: CASSLGSLDTIYF; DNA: TGCGCCAGCAGCCTGGGGAGCCTGGACACCATATATTTT
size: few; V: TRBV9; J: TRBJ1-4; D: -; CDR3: CASSAGNNEKLFF; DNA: TGTGCCAGCAGCGCAGGGAATAATGAAAAACTGTTTTTT
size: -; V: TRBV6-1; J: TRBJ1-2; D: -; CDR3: CASSEVREVKYTF; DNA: TGTGCCAGCAGTGAAGTCCGAGAGGTGAAGTACACCTTC
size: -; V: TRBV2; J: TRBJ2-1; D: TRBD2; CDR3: CASVWDYSGRAPFF; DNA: TGTGCCAGCGTCTGGGACTATAGCGGGAGGGCCCCGTTCTTC
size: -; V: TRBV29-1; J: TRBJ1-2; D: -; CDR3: CSVEGQRIYGYTF; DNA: TGCAGCGTTGAGGGGCAGAGGATCTATGGCTACACCTTC
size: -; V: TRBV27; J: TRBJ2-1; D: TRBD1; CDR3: CASSFRQGMWGIYNEQFF; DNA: TGTGCCAGCAGTTTCCGACAGGGGATGTGGGGGATATACAATGAGCAGTTCTTC
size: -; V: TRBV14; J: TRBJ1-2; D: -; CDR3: CASSQQGIGYTF; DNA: TGTGCCAGCAGCCAACAAGGGATTGGCTACACCTTC
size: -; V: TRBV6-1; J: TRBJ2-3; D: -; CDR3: CASSGTVRDTQYF; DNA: TGTGCCAGCAGTGGGACGGTCAGAGATACGCAGTATTTT
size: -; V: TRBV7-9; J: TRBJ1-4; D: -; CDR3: CASKFSGTANEKLFF; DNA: TGTGCCAGTAAATTTTCCGGGACGGCTAATGAAAAACTGTTTTTT
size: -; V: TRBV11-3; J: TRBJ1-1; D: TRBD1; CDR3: CASSPPVVGQVMNTEAFF; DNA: TGTGCCAGCAGCCCACCAGTAGTCGGACAGGTGATGAACACTGAAGCTTTCTTT
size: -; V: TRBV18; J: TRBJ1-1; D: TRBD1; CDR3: CASSQTGGTEAFF; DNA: TGTGCCAGCTCACAGACAGGGGGCACTGAAGCTTTCTTT
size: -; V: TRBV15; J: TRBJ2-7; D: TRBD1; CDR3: CATSRGQGWSYEQYF; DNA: TGTGCCACCAGCAGAGGACAGGGGTGGTCCTACGAGCAGTACTTC
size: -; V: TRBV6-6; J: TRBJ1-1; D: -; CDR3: CASSYFSGDTEAFF; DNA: TGTGCCAGCAGTTACTTTTCTGGAGACACTGAAGCTTTCTTT
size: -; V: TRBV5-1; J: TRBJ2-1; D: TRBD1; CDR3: CASTRDRGNEQFF; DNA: TGCGCCAGTACCCGGGACAGGGGCAATGAGCAGTTCTTC
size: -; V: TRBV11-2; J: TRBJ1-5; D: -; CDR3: CASSLSRAVYSNQPQHF; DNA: TGTGCCAGCAGCTTATCCAGGGCGGTCTATAGCAATCAGCCCCAGCATTTT
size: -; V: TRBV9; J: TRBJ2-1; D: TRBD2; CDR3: CASNSWTSGMPQFF; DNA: TGTGCCAGCAACTCCTGGACTAGCGGGATGCCGCAGTTCTTC
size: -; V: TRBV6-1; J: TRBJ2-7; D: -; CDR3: CASSESGRVYEQYF; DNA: TGTGCCAGCAGTGAATCGGGCAGGGTTTACGAGCAGTACTTC
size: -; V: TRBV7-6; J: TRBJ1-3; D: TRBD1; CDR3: CASSLGTGSGNTIYF; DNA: TGTGCCAGCAGCTTGGGGACAGGCTCTGGAAACACCATATATTTT
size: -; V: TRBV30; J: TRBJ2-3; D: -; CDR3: CAWIAADTQYF; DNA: TGTGCCTGGATCGCGGCAGATACGCAGTATTTT
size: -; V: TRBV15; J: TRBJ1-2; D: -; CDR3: CATSRGDITDYGYTF; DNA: TGTGCCACCAGCAGAGGGGACATTACCGACTATGGCTACACCTTC
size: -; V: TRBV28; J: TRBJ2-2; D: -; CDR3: CASSLGQNTGELFF; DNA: TGTGCCAGCAGTCTGGGACAGAACACCGGGGAGCTGTTTTTT
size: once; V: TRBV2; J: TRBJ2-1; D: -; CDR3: CASSDGFRGTEQFF; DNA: TGTGCCAGCAGTGATGGGTTCCGGGGAACTGAGCAGTTCTTC
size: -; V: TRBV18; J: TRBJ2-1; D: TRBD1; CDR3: CASSPGQGDNEQFF; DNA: TGTGCCAGCTCACCGGGGCAGGGGGACAATGAGCAGTTCTTC
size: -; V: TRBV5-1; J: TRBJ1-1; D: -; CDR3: CASREYYDTLGVNTEAFF; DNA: TGCGCCAGCAGGGAGTACTATGACACGTTGGGAGTGAACACTGAAGCTTTCTTT
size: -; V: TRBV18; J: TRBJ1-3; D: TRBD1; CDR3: CASSPGTDSGNTIYF; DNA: TGTGCCAGCTCACCCGGGACAGACTCTGGAAACACCATATATTTT
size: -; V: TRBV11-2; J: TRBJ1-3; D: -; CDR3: CASSQGGSGNTIYF; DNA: TGTGCCAGCAGCCAGGGTGGGTCTGGAAACACCATATATTTT
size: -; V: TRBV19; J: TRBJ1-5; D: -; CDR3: CASTLRGGYQPQHF; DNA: TGTGCCAGTACCCTTAGGGGGGGATATCAGCCCCAGCATTTT
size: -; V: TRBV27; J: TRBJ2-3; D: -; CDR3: CASSAFGSTDTQYF; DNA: TGTGCCAGCAGTGCCTTTGGAAGCACAGATACGCAGTATTTT